These 24 T cell receptor beta chains share one sample of origin, sequenced in a study of cytomegalovirus exposure and HLA in healthy donors. Some clones are missing from TCRdb's copy, which holds only in-frame ones; the method was immunoSEQ multiplex PCR. In the table there are 300,000 or so clones, over 75% of which are singletons. Sequencing was performed on PBMCs. Source of these receptors: a man aged 25-45 years in good health and CMV-seronegative.

CDR3 amino acids: CASSQRLADNIEQFF. The CDR3, as DNA: TGTGCCAGCAGCCAAAGACTAGCGGACAATATTGAGCAGTTCTTC. V and J are TRBV7-2 and TRBJ2-1; 9 nucleotides line up with TRBD2. Germline lookup yields CDR1 SGHTA and CDR2 FQGNSA. Trimming removed 5 bases from V and 9 bases from J; junction bases left unmatched: 11. This CDR3 comprises 15 residues.

V gene TRBV10-3 combines with J gene TRBJ1-2, with 7 bases matching TRBD1. The trim removed 4 bases at V and 7 bases at J, leaving 6 bases unmatched. The CDR3 runs 13 residues. Germline V gives CDR1 ENHRY, CDR2 SYGVKD. CDR3 amino acids: CAISGVQGSGYTF. CDR3 bases: TGTGCCATCAGTGGAGTACAGGGGTCTGGCTACACCTTC.

The J gene is TRBJ2-1, the V gene TRBV5-6, with 7 bases matching TRBD2. The germline V gene has CDR1 SGHDT and CDR2 YYEEEE. Germline trimming cut 3 bases from V and 4 bases from J; bases unmatched to any gene: 13. The CDR3 is made up of 17 amino acids. CDR3 DNA: TGTGCCAGCAGCTCAATCCGGGACGCGGGGGTATACAATGAGCAGTTCTTC. Translation gives CASSSIRDAGVYNEQFF.

The table lists this clone with a count of one. The chain carries TRBV2 and TRBJ2-5; 8 bases are shared with TRBD1. The germline CDR1 and CDR2 sequences are SNHLY and FYNNEI. The CDR3 is 14 amino acids. The ends lost 6 bases at V and 5 bases at J; junction bases unmatched: 8. The CDR3 loop reads CASSQGQGPETQYF. As DNA, the CDR3 is TGTGCCAGCAGCCAAGGACAGGGTCCTGAGACCCAGTACTTC.

The chain combines TRBV7-2 with TRBJ2-5; 11 nucleotides align to TRBD2. Unmatched junction bases numbered 15, after V lost 1 base and J lost 5 bases. This CDR3 spans 19 amino acids. From germline, CDR1 is SGHTA and CDR2 FQGNSA. This chain's CDR3 is CASSLVRRTSGGLSETQYF. The CDR3 DNA reads TGTGCCAGCAGCTTAGTCAGGAGAACTAGCGGGGGTTTATCGGAGACCCAGTACTTC. The full variable domain, with the rest looked up from reference TRBV7-2 and TRBJ2-5, is GAGVSQSPSNKVTEKGKDVELRCDPISGHTALYWYRQSLGQGLEFLIYFQGNSAPDKSGLPSDRFSAERTGGSVSTLTIQRTQQEDSAVYLCASSLVRRTSGGLSETQYFGPGTRLLVL.

This clone showed up just once. The genes are TRBV6-1 and TRBJ2-4, with 11 bases that match TRBD2. This CDR3 is 19 amino acids long. J was trimmed by 2 bases and V by 3 bases; bases with no gene match: 12. Germline CDR1 MNHNS, CDR2 SASEGT. Here the CDR3 reads CASSDDFRGTSGTKNIQYF. In DNA, the CDR3 is TGTGCCAGCAGTGACGATTTTCGGGGGACTAGCGGTACCAAAAACATTCAGTACTTC.

The V and J genes are TRBV27 and TRBJ1-2, with 10 bases lining up with TRBD1. V was pared by 0 bases and J by 5 bases, with 9 bases of the junction left unmatched. This CDR3 has 17 residues. Germline assignment: CDR1 MNHEY and CDR2 SMNVEV (reference sequence). CDR3 sequence: CASSLSGTGEVGYGYTF. CDR3 coding DNA: TGTGCCAGCAGTTTATCCGGGACAGGGGAGGTGGGGTATGGCTACACCTTC.

This chain connects TRBV7-2 to TRBJ1-2; TRBD1 might be the D (6 bases). With 5 bases removed from V and 8 bases from J, the gap between germline ends came to 18 bases. The germline gives CDR1 SGHTA, CDR2 FQGNSA. CDR3 length: 14 residues. CDR3 protein: CASSPQQGIEGYTF. CDR3 DNA sequence: TGTGCCAGCAGCCCCCAACAGGGAATTGAGGGCTACACCTTC.

The CDR3, as DNA: TGTGCCAGCACTCTAACAGGGGGCGCTAACACCATATATTTT. Amino acid sequence: CASTLTGGANTIYF. The rearrangement links TRBV6-5 to TRBJ1-3, with TRBD1 matching over 9 bases. The germline CDR1 and CDR2 sequences are MNHEY and SVGAGI. The J segment lost 7 bases and the V segment lost 7 bases, leaving 8 bases of the junction unmatched. The CDR3 is made up of 14 amino acids.

J is TRBJ1-4 and V is TRBV5-1, with D possibly being TRBD1 (5 bases). Germline V CDR1 and CDR2: SGHRS, YFSETQ. The CDR3 totals 16 residues. The germline V and J ends were trimmed by 0 bases and 0 bases, with 9 bases remaining between them. In nucleotides, the CDR3 is TGCGCCAGCAGCTTGGGAGGAGGGGCAACTAATGAAAAACTGTTTTTT. Translating it yields CASSLGGGATNEKLFF.

The genes are TRBV19 and TRBJ2-7; 7 bases align to TRBD1. CDR3 size: 14 residues. Trimming at V came to 4 bases and at J to 4 bases, leaving 7 bases not matched to a gene. Looked up from germline, CDR1 is LNHDA and CDR2 is SQIVND (reference sequence). The CDR3 nucleotides read TGTGCCAGTAGTAGGTCGACAGGGATTTACGAGCAGTACTTC. Protein sequence: CASSRSTGIYEQYF.

This clone was seen only once. V and J are TRBV5-1 and TRBJ2-7, with no clear D. The CDR3 is made up of 14 amino acids. Germline CDR1 reads SGHRS; CDR2 reads YFSETQ. V was trimmed by 0 bases and J by 2 bases, leaving 9 bases between them. CDR3 bases: TGCGCCAGCAGCTTGGACAGACCTACCTACGAGCAGTACTTC. Protein sequence: CASSLDRPTYEQYF. Full variable domain (outside the CDR3, taken from reference TRBV5-1 and TRBJ2-7): KAGVTQTPRYLIKTRGQQVTLSCSPISGHRSVSWYQQTPGQGLQFLFEYFSETQRNKGNFPGRFSGRQFSNSRSEMNVSTLELGDSALYLCASSLDRPTYEQYFGPGTRLTVT.

The chain has TRBV19 and TRBJ2-1; no reliable D call. The CDR3 is 16 amino acids. Germline V gene sequence: CDR1 LNHDA, CDR2 SQIVND (reference sequence). V was pared by 6 bases and J by 9 bases, with 24 bases between. The CDR3 here is CASRSAKNNRPGEQFF. The CDR3 coding sequence is TGTGCCAGTAGATCCGCCAAGAACAACCGCCCAGGTGAGCAGTTCTTC.

This clone appeared a single time. The chain joins TRBV4-3 to TRBJ1-4, with TRBD1 as a possible D gene (6 bases). The V gene lost 2 bases and the J gene lost 4 bases, with 11 bases spanning the gap. The germline V gene encodes CDR1 LGHNA and CDR2 YSLEER. This CDR3 region has 15 residues. In nucleotides, the CDR3 is TGCGCCAGCAGCCAATACAGGGCCGGTAATGAAAAACTGTTTTTT. Protein product: CASSQYRAGNEKLFF.

As concerns this clone: This sample includes further DNA sequences coding for the same CDR3. V gene TRBV4-1 combines with J gene TRBJ2-2; D is unresolved. The V gene's germline CDR1 is MGHRA and CDR2 YSYEKL. This CDR3 comprises 15 residues. The V gene lost 0 bases and the J gene lost 2 bases, with 7 bases spanning the gap. The CDR3 DNA follows: TGCGCCAGCAGCCAAGAGGTCAGAAACACCGGGGAGCTGTTTTTT. Encoded protein: CASSQEVRNTGELFF.

V usage is TRBV7-9 and J usage is TRBJ2-3; D perhaps matches TRBD1 (6 bases). The CDR3 is 17 residues long. Trimming removed 2 bases at V and 1 base at J, with 16 bases between. The germline gives CDR1 SEHNR, CDR2 FQNEAQ (reference sequence). In DNA form, the CDR3 reads TGTGCCAGCAGCTTATTTCCAGGGACATCCGGCACAGATACGCAGTATTTT. Translating gives CASSLFPGTSGTDTQYF.

This clone was counted once. V is TRBV27 and J is TRBJ1-1; 8 bases match TRBD1. This CDR3 contains 15 residues. Germline lookup yields CDR1 MNHEY and CDR2 SMNVEV (reference sequence). V shed 3 bases, J shed 1 base, and the junction held 4 bases outside the gene matches. CDR3 in DNA: TGTGCCAGCAGTTTTTATGGGACAGGGAACACTGAAGCTTTCTTT. Protein sequence: CASSFYGTGNTEAFF.

The chain carries TRBV19 and TRBJ1-2; D is ambiguous. V lost 4 bases and J lost 3, with 15 bases in between. Germline CDR1 is LNHDA and CDR2 is SQIVND (reference sequence). This CDR3 is 15 amino acids long. The CDR3 protein is CASSRGREVHYGYTF. Here the CDR3 DNA reads TGTGCCAGTAGTAGAGGACGGGAAGTACACTATGGCTACACCTTC.

The chain recombines TRBV5-4 with TRBJ2-7, with 12 bases lining up with TRBD2. Trimming took 4 bases from V and 5 from J; bases not matched to a gene: 10. Germline V CDR1 and CDR2: SGHNT, YYREEE (reference sequence). CDR3 length equals 16 residues. The CDR3 sequence: CASSKGLAGKLNEQYF. The CDR3 DNA reads as TGTGCCAGCAGCAAAGGACTAGCGGGGAAGTTAAACGAGCAGTACTTC.

V gene TRBV4-2 combines with J gene TRBJ1-1, with TRBD1 as a possible D gene (5 bases). The CDR3 sequence is 18 residues long. V was shortened by 7 bases and J by 1 base, with 25 bases between the two germline ends. CDR1 and CDR2 from the germline V gene are LGHNA and YNFKEQ. CDR3 DNA sequence: TGTGCCAGCATAGCCAAGCCTCAGGGAAACCCATCGAACACTGAAGCTTTCTTT. This sequence encodes CASIAKPQGNPSNTEAFF.

A note on this clone: Other DNA sequences in this sample translate to the same CDR3. The V gene is TRBV2, the J gene TRBJ1-2, with D perhaps matching TRBD1 (5 bases). The CDR3 loop spans 10 amino acids. The germline gives CDR1 SNHLY, CDR2 FYNNEI. Deletions cut 9 bases from V and 8 bases from J, with 10 bases between. Here the CDR3 DNA reads TGTGCCAGTAGGGGTTACGGCTACACCTTC. It translates to CASRGYGYTF. The full variable domain, its missing parts supplied by reference TRBV2 and TRBJ1-2, is EPEVTQTPSHQVTQMGQEVILRCVPISNHLYFYWYRQILGQKVEFLVSFYNNEISEKSEIFDDQFSVERPDGSNFTLKIRSTKLEDSAMYFCASRGYGYTFGSGTRLTVV.

The rearrangement joins TRBV7-9 to TRBJ1-1, with D maybe TRBD1 (5 bases). The CDR3 is made up of 15 amino acids. V shed 2 bases and J shed 4 bases, with 14 bases lying between them. The germline V gene encodes CDR1 SEHNR and CDR2 FQNEAQ (reference sequence). The CDR3 sequence is CASSLNSGSGTEAFF. The DNA for the CDR3 is TGTGCCAGCAGCTTAAATTCAGGGTCAGGCACTGAAGCTTTCTTT.

The chain couples TRBV14 to TRBJ2-1, with 10 bases identical to TRBD2. Germline assignment: CDR1 SGHDN and CDR2 FVKESK. The CDR3 has 18 residues. Losses at the gene ends were 6 bases for V and 0 bases for J; bases not matched to a gene: 11. CDR3 DNA: TGTGCCAGCAGTCTCCCTAAACTAGCGGGGATCTCCTACAATGAGCAGTTCTTC. Amino acids: CASSLPKLAGISYNEQFF.

CDR3 DNA sequence: TGTGCCAGCAGCTTAGCGGGGACAGGCCGTGAAAAACTGTTTTTT. Protein product: CASSLAGTGREKLFF. V and J are TRBV7-9 and TRBJ1-4; 8 positions match TRBD1. CDR3 size: 15 residues. Trimming at V came to 0 bases and at J to 7 bases, leaving 4 bases not matched to a gene. Germline CDR1 is SEHNR and CDR2 is FQNEAQ (reference sequence).